This section outlines one T cell receptor (beta chain) sequence together with its context. These data originate in a study of technical replicates of blood from a few donors. The J segment lost 12 bases and the V segment lost 8 bases, leaving 19 bases of the junction unmatched. Germline-derived CDR1 and CDR2 are MNHEY and SMNVEV (reference sequence). The CDR3 length is 15 residues. The table came from immunoSEQ multiplex PCR; TCRdb's copy has only in-frame clones and leaves some out. The sample lists approximately 93,000 clones, about 93% occurring once. This TCR was recovered from a human donor in good health. The chain is built from TRBV27 and TRBJ2-1, with 7 bases matching TRBD2. Sequencing was carried out using T cells isolated from PBMCs. The CDR3 sequence: CASLRREGSPGGQFF. The DNA of the CDR3 is TGTGCCAGCCTCCGGAGGGAGGGAAGTCCCGGAGGGCAGTTCTTC.